The 10 T cell receptor beta chains below come from one sample, sequenced in a study of human T cells and chemical hapten exposure. TCRdb analysed the RACE reads with MiXCR anew, one entry per CDR3 protein. The profile covers almost 40,000 distinct CDR3 sequences, with around a tenth appearing a single time and 26% taken by the ten largest. The time point here: patch test 3, about 24 weeks after DPC sensitization. Treatment specified: therapeutic diphenylcyclopropenone sensitization with weekly scalp DPC. The starting material, unfractionated whole blood, was used for total RNA extraction. This specimen consisted of whole blood, obtained in connection with sensitization to the hapten diphenylcyclopropenone (DPC). All receptors come from a man aged 50-60 years with alopecia areata. Some clones in this sample may be carry-over from other donors' samples.

The chain uses TRBV2 and TRBJ2-6; 11 nucleotides agree with TRBD2. The germline gives CDR1 SNHLY, CDR2 FYNNEI. The CDR3 consists of 19 residues. V trimming: 2 bases; J trimming: 0 bases; junction bases outside the gene matches: 6. CDR3 residues: CASSEPTSGAFSGANVLTF. The CDR3 DNA reads TGTGCCAGCAGTGAACCGACTAGCGGGGCCTTCTCTGGGGCCAACGTCCTGACTTTC. Based on the CDR3 plus reference TRBV2 and TRBJ2-6, the full variable domain is EPEVTQTPSHQVTQMGQEVILRCVPISNHLYFYWYRQILGQKVEFLVSFYNNEISEKSEIFDDQFSVERPDGSNFTLKIRSTKLEDSAMYFCASSEPTSGAFSGANVLTFGAGSRLTVL.

J is TRBJ1-4 and V is TRBV6-6, with 8 nucleotides matching TRBD1. The V gene's germline CDR1 is MNHNY and CDR2 SVGAGI (reference sequence). The CDR3 has 15 amino acids. V was clipped by 6 bases and J by 4 bases; unmatched bases: 7. In DNA form, the CDR3 reads TGTGCCAGCAGAGCAACCGACAGGGGTAATGAAAAACTGTTTTTT. This translates into CASRATDRGNEKLFF.

On this clonotype: One end of the junction fails to match germline, which may point to a read error. The chain employs TRBV5-4 and TRBJ1-6, with 9 nucleotides matching TRBD1. The CDR3 runs 14 residues. Germline V gene data show CDR1 as SGHNT and CDR2 as YYREEE (reference sequence). The CDR3 is CASSLDRGDSPLHF. The CDR3 nucleotides read TGTGCCAGCAGTTTGGACAGGGGAGATTCACCCCTCCACTTT.

This clonotype was picked up a small number of times. The V gene is TRBV28, the J gene TRBJ1-1; D remains ambiguous. V was cut by 5 bases and J by 0 bases, with 7 bases left in between. Germline-derived CDR1 and CDR2 are MDHEN and SYDVKM. The CDR3 loop spans 13 amino acids. CDR3 region: CASSISMNTEAFF. The CDR3 nucleotides are TGTGCCAGCAGTATTTCCATGAACACTGAAGCTTTCTTT.

The chain employs TRBV12-5 and TRBJ2-1, with 7 bases identical to TRBD2. The V gene end was trimmed by 8 bases and the J gene end by 4 bases; junction bases not matched to a gene: 11. This CDR3 comprises 15 residues. Germline V gene lookup returns CDR1 LGHNT and CDR2 FRNRAP. Written as DNA, the CDR3 is TGTGCTAGTCGTCCGGATCCGGGACTATACAATGAGCAGTTCTTC. It specifies CASRPDPGLYNEQFF. The variable domain in full, with the rest retrieved from reference TRBV12-5 and TRBJ2-1, is DARVTQTPRHKVTEMGQEVTMRCQPILGHNTVFWYRQTMMQGLELLAYFRNRAPLDDSGMPKDRFSAEMPDATLATLKIQPSEPRDSAVYFCASRPDPGLYNEQFFGPGTRLTVL.

This clonotype was seen ten or more times. The chain carries TRBV10-2 and TRBJ2-1; 12 bases align to TRBD2. This CDR3 is 15 amino acids long. Trimming removed 6 bases from V and 8 bases from J; junction bases left unmatched: 8. In germline, CDR1 is WSHSY, CDR2 SAAADI. CDR3 sequence (DNA): TGCGCCAGCAGAGGGACTAGCGGGCCATGGGATGAGCAGTTCTTC. Its protein product is CASRGTSGPWDEQFF.

This clonotype was picked up many times. V is TRBV11-2 and J is TRBJ2-1; D gene uncertain. CDR1 and CDR2 (germline): SGHAT, FQNNGV. This CDR3 region has 13 residues. Deletions cut 2 bases from V and 6 bases from J, with 8 bases between. CDR3 amino acids: CASSLLLLNEQFF. The CDR3 DNA is TGTGCCAGCAGCTTACTACTCCTCAATGAGCAGTTCTTC.

The gene calls are TRBV20-1 and TRBJ2-3, with D hard to call. Trimming took 0 bases from V and 4 from J, leaving 5 bases between them. CDR3 length: 12 amino acids. Per the germline V gene, CDR1 is DFQATT and CDR2 is SNEGSKA (reference sequence). The CDR3 here is CSARDGADTQYF. CDR3 DNA sequence: TGCAGTGCTAGAGATGGAGCAGATACGCAGTATTTT.

This chain uses TRBV7-2 with TRBJ2-2, with TRBD1 as a possible D gene (6 bases). CDR1 and CDR2 from the germline V gene are SGHTA and FQGNSA. V dropped 5 bases and J dropped 7 bases, with 17 bases sitting between them. CDR3 size: 15 residues. CDR3 in DNA: TGTGCCAGCAGCCTGCTAGCAATAGGGGGCGGGGAGCTGTTTTTT. Translating gives CASSLLAIGGGELFF.

This clonotype was recorded at least ten times. The rearrangement links TRBV11-1 to TRBJ1-1; the D gene is possibly TRBD1 (6 bases). This CDR3 is 15 amino acids long. V lost 5 bases to trimming and J lost 0 bases, with 13 bases between them. Germline values: CDR1 SGHAT, CDR2 FQDESV (reference sequence). CDR3 protein: CASSPGQFMNTEAFF. DNA for the CDR3: TGTGCCAGCAGCCCCGGACAGTTTATGAACACTGAAGCTTTCTTT.